This T cell receptor beta chain stems from a study of T-cell reconstitution after alpha-beta-depleted transplantation in children. Germline V gene lookup returns CDR1 SGHRS and CDR2 YFSETQ. V lost 1 base to trimming and J lost 5 bases, with 16 bases between them. CDR3 length equals 15 residues. This clonotype was recorded at least ten times. Its antigen is currently unknown. Unique molecular identifiers were built into the TCRbeta library. Via MiXCR, TCRdb re-called the PCR reads, giving one row per CDR3 protein. The sample carries around 300,000 distinct CDR3 sequences, 9.5% to 13% recorded once. Study-wide results and caveats: It was surviving recipient T cells and thymic progenitors that gave some patients high TCRbeta diversity at day 60. T-cell counts and diversity at one year post-transplant came mainly from newly produced T cells. Expanded graft clones, several hundred of them, were reportedly the source of alpha-beta T cells about two months after transplant.

The V call is TRBV5-1, the J call TRBJ2-7, with D perhaps TRBD1 (5 bases). Source: PBMCs, taken before TCRalphabeta/CD19-depleted stem cell transplant. The receptor comes from a boy younger than two with acute myeloid leukemia, due to receive a stem cell transplant. CDR3 sequence reads: CASSLNPGLENEQYF. The DNA for the CDR3 is TGCGCCAGCAGCTTGAATCCAGGGTTGGAAAACGAGCAGTACTTC.